Following are 9 T cell receptor beta chains from one sample sequenced in a study of regulatory T cells in long-lasting Graves disease. Regarding time point: newly diagnosed GD, antithyroid drugs for less than 3 months. RNA extracted from PBMCs served as the sequencing template. Combining iRepertoire HTBI primers with Arm-PCR of CDR3 regions, the authors built TCR beta libraries. TCRdb re-called the multiplex PCR reads through MiXCR, storing one row per CDR3 protein. The data show some 370,000 distinct CDR3 sequences, approximately 12% seen once. These records were also assigned to another study, of T cells in Graves' hyperthyroidism and ophthalmopathy.

Material: peripheral blood mononuclear cells (PBMCs), obtained at new diagnosis, from a patient treated with antithyroid drugs. The source is a woman in her late teens or twenties with Graves disease.

This clonotype appeared many times. The chain employs TRBV24-1 and TRBJ2-2; the D gene could be TRBD1 or TRBD2 (5 bases each). Germline assignment: CDR1 KGHDR and CDR2 SFDVKD. The CDR3 totals 16 residues. Trimming took off 3 bases at V and 4 bases at J, with 14 bases between the two ends. This CDR3 is CATSDPTPGSTGELFF. CDR3 nucleotide sequence: TGTGCCACCAGTGATCCTACCCCAGGGAGCACCGGGGAGCTGTTTTTT.

This clonotype was seen repeatedly, ten times or more. This chain joins TRBV3-1 and TRBJ2-1, with 7 bases aligning to TRBD2. This CDR3 comprises 14 residues. V lost 6 bases to trimming and J lost 8 bases; unmatched junction nucleotides: 10. Germline V gene data show CDR1 as LGHDT and CDR2 as YNNKEL (reference sequence). The CDR3 region is CASSMGGEPDEQFF. Here the CDR3 DNA reads TGTGCCAGCAGTATGGGGGGGGAGCCGGATGAGCAGTTCTTC.

In this sample, this clonotype turned up many times. The chain carries TRBV20-1 and TRBJ2-2; D perhaps matches TRBD2 (7 bases). This CDR3 has 16 amino acids. CDR1 is DFQATT and CDR2 is SNEGSKA in the germline V gene (reference sequence). V dropped 0 bases and J dropped 5 bases, with 16 bases sitting between them. The DNA of the CDR3 is TGCAGTGCTAGAGATATGGGAGGGGGGGTAACCGGGGAGCTGTTTTTT. Its protein product is CSARDMGGGVTGELFF.

This clonotype showed up many times. The chain has TRBV7-8 and TRBJ1-1, with D possibly matching TRBD1 (5 bases). Germline assignment: CDR1 SGHVS and CDR2 FQNEAQ. The CDR3 is made up of 15 amino acids. With 10 bases removed from V and 3 bases from J, the gap between germline ends came to 21 bases. Written as DNA, the CDR3 is TGTGCCACCCGGGGGAGCGCGCTGGTGGACACTGAAGCTTTCTTT. This codes for CATRGSALVDTEAFF.

This clonotype showed up just a few times. V is TRBV7-6 and J is TRBJ2-7; D possibly corresponds to TRBD1 (5 bases). Germline V gene lookup returns CDR1 SGHVS and CDR2 FNYEAQ. V dropped 4 bases and J dropped 5 bases, with 15 bases sitting between them. CDR3 size: 14 residues. This CDR3 reads CASSSQVGLDEQYF. The CDR3 nucleotides read TGTGCCAGCAGCTCACAGGTCGGGCTAGACGAGCAGTACTTC.

This clonotype was seen a handful of times. A single base separates this from a much larger clone, so it may be a read error. This chain connects TRBV7-2 to TRBJ2-3; 10 bases are shared with TRBD2. This CDR3 spans 17 amino acids. The J segment lost 8 bases and the V segment lost 0 bases, leaving 11 bases of the junction unmatched. Germline assignment: CDR1 SGHTA and CDR2 FQGNSA. CDR3 nucleotides: TGTGCCAGCAGCTTAGCGTATATTAGCGGGGGGTCGGGTACGCAGTATTTT. This codes for CASSLAYISGGSGTQYF. The whole variable domain, remainder taken from reference TRBV7-2 and TRBJ2-3, is GAGVSQSPSNKVTEKGKDVELRCDPISGHTALYWYRQSLGQGLEFLIYFQGNSAPDKSGLPSDRFSAERTGGSVSTLTIQRTQQEDSAVYLCASSLAYISGGSGTQYFGPGTRLTVL.

This chain connects TRBV4-3 to TRBJ1-5; D not resolved. V was shortened by 4 bases and J by 2 bases, with 12 bases between the two germline ends. This CDR3 contains 15 residues. Germline V gene lookup returns CDR1 LGHNA and CDR2 YSLEER. The CDR3 protein is CASSLEGTGNQPQHF. The CDR3 DNA is TGCGCCAGCAGCCTTGAGGGTACTGGCAATCAGCCCCAGCATTTT.

This clonotype was observed many times. The rearrangement joins TRBV9 to TRBJ2-5; D possibly corresponds to TRBD1 (6 bases). Germline lookup yields CDR1 SGDLS and CDR2 YYNGEE. Trimming stripped 0 bases from V and 0 bases from J, with 15 bases between. This CDR3 comprises 17 residues. The CDR3 is CASSVEGTLVYQETQYF. DNA for the CDR3: TGTGCCAGCAGCGTAGAGGGGACACTTGTGTACCAAGAGACCCAGTACTTC.

This sequence joins TRBV4-2 and TRBJ1-5; D perhaps matches TRBD1 (5 bases). Per the germline V gene, CDR1 is LGHNA and CDR2 is YNFKEQ. There are 13 residues in the CDR3. The V end was cut by 5 bases, the J end by 5 bases, with 10 bases between. The CDR3 reads CASSILGDQPQHF. The CDR3 DNA sequence: TGTGCCAGCAGCATACTGGGGGATCAGCCCCAGCATTTT.